Listed below are T cell receptor beta chains from one sample, sequenced in a study of cytomegalovirus exposure and HLA in healthy donors. Some clones are missing from TCRdb's copy, which holds only in-frame ones; the method was immunoSEQ multiplex PCR. The sample carries 150,000 to 200,000 clones, 81% recorded once. The material sequenced was PBMCs. These receptors originate from a man aged 18 to 29 in good health and CMV-seronegative. CDR3s include the opening cysteine and the closing phenylalanine or tryptophan. Fields, in order: clone size, V gene, D gene, J gene, CDR3 protein, CDR3 DNA. A D gene is named only where the DNA matches it firmly. The listing skips clone size in some rows; elsewhere it reads once, few, many or a size class.

once,TRBV9,TRBD1,TRBJ1-4,CASSVVGDRANEKLFF,TGTGCCAGCAGCGTAGTAGGGGACAGGGCGAATGAAAAACTGTTTTTT
.,TRBV2,TRBD1,TRBJ1-1,CASSEYGDRTTEAFF,TGTGCCAGCAGTGAATATGGGGACAGAACCACGGAAGCTTTCTTT
.,TRBV4-3,TRBD1,TRBJ2-5,CASSQDPPGRTGETQYF,TGCGCCAGCAGCCAAGATCCGCCAGGACGGACAGGGGAGACCCAGTACTTC
.,TRBV4-3,TRBD1,TRBJ2-7,CASSLYTGVRNEQYF,TGCGCCAGCAGCCTATATACAGGGGTGCGAAACGAGCAGTACTTC
.,TRBV18,.,TRBJ1-1,CASSVGPGGTEAFF,TGTGCCAGCTCAGTCGGACCGGGAGGGACTGAAGCTTTCTTT
few,TRBV4-3,TRBD2,TRBJ2-5,CASSQALSTSGSQETQYF,TGCGCCAGCAGCCAGGCGCTTTCGACTAGCGGGAGCCAAGAGACCCAGTACTTC
.,TRBV7-2,.,TRBJ1-3,CASSLDGAANTIYF,TGTGCCAGCAGCTTGGATGGGGCAGCGAACACCATATATTTT
.,TRBV19,TRBD2,TRBJ2-1,CATRRLAGENEQFF,TGTGCCACCAGAAGACTAGCGGGAGAGAATGAGCAGTTCTTC
.,TRBV4-3,TRBD2,TRBJ2-3,CASSQADQIAGGPKDTQYF,TGCGCCAGCAGCCAAGCGGACCAGATAGCGGGGGGGCCCAAAGATACGCAGTATTTT
few,TRBV5-5,.,TRBJ1-1,CASSFGGNTEAFF,TGTGCCAGCAGCTTCGGGGGAAACACTGAAGCTTTCTTT
.,TRBV5-6,.,TRBJ2-7,CASSVAGRGGEQYF,TGTGCCAGCAGCGTCGCAGGACGGGGAGGCGAGCAGTACTTC
.,TRBV6-4,TRBD2,TRBJ2-7,CASSALAGGDEQYF,TGTGCCAGCAGCGCTTTAGCGGGGGGTGACGAGCAGTACTTC
.,TRBV7-8,.,TRBJ2-2,CASSLRGIGTGELFF,TGTGCCAGCAGCTTACGGGGTATCGGCACCGGGGAGCTGTTTTTT
.,TRBV10-3,.,TRBJ2-7,CAIWGTSNAEQYF,TGTGCCATCTGGGGGACTTCCAATGCCGAGCAGTACTTC
.,TRBV18,.,TRBJ1-2,CASSPPGTGVGYGYTF,TGTGCCAGCTCACCACCGGGGACGGGGGTCGGGTATGGCTACACCTTC
.,TRBV7-2,.,TRBJ1-1,CASSRHPNTEAFF,TGTGCCAGCAGCCGACACCCGAACACTGAAGCTTTCTTT
.,TRBV6-1,.,TRBJ1-2,CASGPTTYGYTF,TGTGCCAGCGGGCCAACGACCTATGGCTACACCTTC
.,TRBV5-3,.,TRBJ1-2,CARSRQFTNYGYTF,TGTGCCAGAAGCCGACAGTTTACTAACTATGGCTACACCTTC
.,TRBV30,TRBD1,TRBJ1-5,CAWSGGQGRQPQHF,TGTGCCTGGAGTGGAGGACAGGGCCGGCAGCCCCAGCATTTT
.,TRBV28,.,TRBJ1-4,CASTTNGGEKLFF,TGTGCCAGCACCACCAATGGGGGGGAGAAACTGTTTTTT
.,TRBV5-6,.,TRBJ2-2,CASSLVVGELFF,TGTGCCAGCAGCTTGGTCGTCGGGGAGCTGTTTTTT
few,TRBV4-2,.,TRBJ2-5,CASSQDLGGLGETQYF,TGTGCCAGCAGCCAAGATCTAGGGGGTCTGGGGGAGACCCAGTACTTC
.,TRBV25-1,TRBD2,TRBJ2-3,CASRGWGGSADTQYF,TGTGCCAGCAGGGGGTGGGGGGGGTCGGCAGATACGCAGTATTTT
.,TRBV4-2,.,TRBJ2-1,CASSLGLGTYNEQFF,TGTGCCAGCAGCCTCGGCCTCGGGACCTACAATGAGCAGTTCTTC
.,TRBV7-9,.,TRBJ2-3,CASGASGTDTQYF,TGTGCCAGCGGGGCTAGCGGCACAGATACGCAGTATTTT
.,TRBV15,TRBD2,TRBJ2-3,CATSRAGTSGGADTQYF,TGTGCCACCAGCAGAGCGGGGACTAGCGGGGGTGCAGATACGCAGTATTTT
.,TRBV19,.,TRBJ2-7,CASSISAGRYEQYF,TGTGCCAGTAGTATATCTGCGGGCCGTTACGAGCAGTACTTC
.,TRBV4-3,.,TRBJ2-1,CASSQDNQQGVEQFF,TGCGCCAGCAGCCAAGATAATCAGCAGGGCGTGGAGCAGTTCTTC
.,TRBV5-6,.,TRBJ2-3,CASSLGARYTDTQYF,TGTGCCAGCAGCTTGGGAGCGCGATACACAGATACGCAGTATTTT
.,TRBV18,.,TRBJ1-1,CASSTGMNTEAFF,TGTGCCAGCTCAACAGGGATGAACACTGAAGCTTTCTTT
once,TRBV11-3,TRBD2,TRBJ2-5,CASSLGLGGGMEETQYF,TGTGCCAGCAGCTTGGGGCTGGGCGGGGGGATGGAAGAGACCCAGTACTTC
once,TRBV6-5,TRBD1,TRBJ2-7,CASSSEGQGDEQYF,TGTGCCAGCAGCTCAGAGGGACAGGGAGACGAGCAGTACTTC
.,TRBV30,.,TRBJ2-7,CAWSITGDYEQYF,TGTGCCTGGAGCATTACCGGGGACTACGAGCAGTACTTC
.,TRBV18,TRBD1,TRBJ2-7,CASSPQGQGARYEQYF,TGTGCCAGCTCACCACAAGGCCAGGGGGCGAGGTACGAGCAGTACTTC
.,TRBV7-2,TRBD2,TRBJ2-1,CASSLVPSGGLSYNEQFF,TGTGCCAGCAGCTTAGTTCCTAGCGGGGGTCTCTCCTACAATGAGCAGTTCTTC
.,TRBV5-4,.,TRBJ2-7,CASSPGSGTYEQYF,TGTGCCAGCAGCCCGGGAAGTGGGACCTACGAGCAGTACTTC
.,TRBV28,TRBD1,TRBJ2-7,CASSYGTGGDEQYF,TGTGCCAGCAGTTACGGGACAGGGGGCGACGAGCAGTACTTC
.,TRBV5-1,TRBD2,TRBJ2-7,CASSFGGGVREGYEQYF,TGCGCCAGCAGCTTCGGGGGTGGGGTCCGGGAGGGGTACGAGCAGTACTTC
.,TRBV28,.,TRBJ1-2,CASTWWGGDYGYTF,TGTGCCAGCACCTGGTGGGGGGGCGACTATGGCTACACCTTC
.,TRBV18,.,TRBJ1-1,CASSPSRDTEAFF,TGTGCCAGCTCACCCAGCCGGGACACTGAAGCTTTCTTT
.,TRBV7-6,TRBD1,TRBJ1-2,CASSPTGNGGYTF,TGTGCCAGCAGCCCGACAGGGAACGGTGGCTACACCTTC
.,TRBV5-1,TRBD2,TRBJ2-5,CASSSGTSGGAAGLAQYF,TGCGCCAGCAGCTCCGGGACTAGCGGGGGAGCCGCAGGGTTGGCCCAGTACTTC